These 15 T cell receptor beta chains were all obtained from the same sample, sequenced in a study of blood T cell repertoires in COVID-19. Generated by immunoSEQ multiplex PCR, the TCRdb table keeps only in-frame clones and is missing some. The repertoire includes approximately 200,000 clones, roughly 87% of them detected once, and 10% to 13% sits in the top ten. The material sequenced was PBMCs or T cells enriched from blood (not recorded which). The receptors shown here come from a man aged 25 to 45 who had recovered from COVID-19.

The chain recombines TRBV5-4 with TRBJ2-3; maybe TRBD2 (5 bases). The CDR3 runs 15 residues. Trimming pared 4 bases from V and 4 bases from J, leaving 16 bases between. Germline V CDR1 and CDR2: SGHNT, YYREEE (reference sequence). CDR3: CASSTGKVRADTQYF. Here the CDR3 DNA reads TGTGCCAGCAGCACGGGAAAGGTTAGGGCAGATACGCAGTATTTT.

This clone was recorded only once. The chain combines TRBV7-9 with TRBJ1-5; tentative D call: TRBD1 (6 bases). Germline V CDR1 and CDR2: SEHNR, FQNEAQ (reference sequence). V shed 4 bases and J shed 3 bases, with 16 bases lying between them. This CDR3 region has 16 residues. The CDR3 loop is CASSSNRVFDNQPQHF. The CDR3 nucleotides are TGTGCCAGCAGCTCCAACAGGGTTTTTGACAATCAGCCCCAGCATTTT.

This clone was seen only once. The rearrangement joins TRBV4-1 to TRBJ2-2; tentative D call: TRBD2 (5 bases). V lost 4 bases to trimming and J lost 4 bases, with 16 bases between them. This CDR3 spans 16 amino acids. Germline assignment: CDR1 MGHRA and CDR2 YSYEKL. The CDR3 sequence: CASSPRLVEVTGELFF. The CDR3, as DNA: TGCGCCAGCAGCCCTAGACTGGTGGAGGTCACCGGGGAGCTGTTTTTT.

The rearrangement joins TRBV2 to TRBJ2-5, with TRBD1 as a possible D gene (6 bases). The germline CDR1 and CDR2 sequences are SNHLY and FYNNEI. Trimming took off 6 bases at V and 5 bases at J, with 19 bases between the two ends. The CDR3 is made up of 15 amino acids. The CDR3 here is CASSEGVGLGETQYF. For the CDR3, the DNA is TGTGCCAGCAGCGAGGGGGTGGGGCTTGGGGAGACCCAGTACTTC.

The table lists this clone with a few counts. The CDR3 spells CASSLSGLSSYNEQFF. The CDR3 DNA follows: TGTGCCAGCAGTTTATCGGGGTTGAGCTCCTACAATGAGCAGTTCTTC. The gene calls are TRBV28 and TRBJ2-1, with TRBD2 as a possible D gene (5 bases). Trimming shortened V by 1 base and J by 0 bases, and 10 bases separated the two germline ends. Germline assignment: CDR1 MDHEN and CDR2 SYDVKM. The CDR3 extends over 16 amino acids.

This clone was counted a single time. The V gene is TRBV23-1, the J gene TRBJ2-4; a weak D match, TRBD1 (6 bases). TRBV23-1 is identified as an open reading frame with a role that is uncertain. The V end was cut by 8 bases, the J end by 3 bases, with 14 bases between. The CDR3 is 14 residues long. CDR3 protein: CASEGGEVKNIQYF. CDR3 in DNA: TGCGCCAGCGAAGGGGGTGAGGTCAAAAACATTCAGTACTTC.

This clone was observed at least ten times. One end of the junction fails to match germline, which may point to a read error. The CDR3 nucleotides read TGTGCCAGCAGTGCTTCGCCTCGGACAGCGGACGCTACGTGG. Translated, it gives CASSASPRTADATW. This chain uses TRBV2 with TRBJ1-1, with D possibly being TRBD1 (6 bases). There are 14 residues in the CDR3. Germline lookup yields CDR1 SNHLY and CDR2 FYNNEI.

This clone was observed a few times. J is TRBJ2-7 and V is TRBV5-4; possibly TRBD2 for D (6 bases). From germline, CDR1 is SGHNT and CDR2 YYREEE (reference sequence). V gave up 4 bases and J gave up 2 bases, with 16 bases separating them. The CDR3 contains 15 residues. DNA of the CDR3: TGTGCCAGCAGCACCTTTAGCGGTTCCCCCTACGAGCAGTACTTC. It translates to CASSTFSGSPYEQYF.

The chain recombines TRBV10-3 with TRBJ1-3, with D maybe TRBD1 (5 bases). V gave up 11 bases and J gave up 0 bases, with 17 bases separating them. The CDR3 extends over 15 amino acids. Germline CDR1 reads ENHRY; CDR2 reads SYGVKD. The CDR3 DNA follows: TGTGCCTCCAGGGCGCAGCTGAGCTCTGGAAACACCATATATTTT. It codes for CASRAQLSSGNTIYF.

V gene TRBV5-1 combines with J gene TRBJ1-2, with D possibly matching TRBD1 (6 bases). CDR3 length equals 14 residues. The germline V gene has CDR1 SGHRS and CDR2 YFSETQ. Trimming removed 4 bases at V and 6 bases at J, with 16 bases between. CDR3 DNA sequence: TGCGCCAGCAGCACGACAGGCTTATGGGATGGCTACACCTTC. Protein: CASSTTGLWDGYTF.

CDR3 coding DNA: TGCGCCAGCAGCCAAGATAAGAGCTACGGTTACTATGGCTACACCTTC. Its translation is CASSQDKSYGYYGYTF. The V gene is TRBV4-3, the J gene TRBJ1-2; D call uncertain. Germline loops: CDR1 LGHNA, CDR2 YSLEER. The CDR3 contains 16 residues. Trimming cost V 0 bases and J 3 bases, with 14 bases left between them.

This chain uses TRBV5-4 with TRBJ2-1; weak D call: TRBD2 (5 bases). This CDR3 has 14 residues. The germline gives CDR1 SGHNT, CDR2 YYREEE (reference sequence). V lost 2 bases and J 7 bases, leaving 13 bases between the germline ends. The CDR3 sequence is CASSFQLVANEQFF. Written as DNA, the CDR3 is TGTGCCAGCAGCTTCCAACTAGTCGCTAATGAGCAGTTCTTC.

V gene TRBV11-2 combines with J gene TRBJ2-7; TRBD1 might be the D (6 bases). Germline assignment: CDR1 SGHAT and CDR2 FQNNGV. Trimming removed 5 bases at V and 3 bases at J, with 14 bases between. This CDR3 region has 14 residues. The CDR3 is CASSTRGRGYEQYF. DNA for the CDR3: TGTGCCAGCAGCACCAGGGGAAGGGGCTACGAGCAGTACTTC.

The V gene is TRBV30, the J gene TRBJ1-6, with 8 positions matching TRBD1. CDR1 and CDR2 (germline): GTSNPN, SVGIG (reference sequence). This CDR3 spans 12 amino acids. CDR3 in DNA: TGTGCGCTAGGACAGGGCGCTTCACCCCTCCACTTT. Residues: CALGQGASPLHF.

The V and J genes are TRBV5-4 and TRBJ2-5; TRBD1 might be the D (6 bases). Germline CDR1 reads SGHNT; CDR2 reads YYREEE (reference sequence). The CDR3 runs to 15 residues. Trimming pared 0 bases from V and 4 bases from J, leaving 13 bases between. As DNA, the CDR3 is TGTGCCAGCAGCTTGGGGACAGCGGCGATAGAGACCCAGTACTTC. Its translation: CASSLGTAAIETQYF.